Sequencing of this TCR beta chain was carried out in a study of post-analysis software for immune sequencing data. The wider study: Courses of disease covered relapsing-remitting, secondary progressive and progressive-relapsing multiple sclerosis.

There are many counts of this clonotype. Its antigen is currently unknown. Study findings and constraints: Five TRBV segments, TRBV5-6, TRBV5-1 and TRBV20-1 among them, were found more frequent in patients than controls. Controls significantly exceeded multiple sclerosis patients in normalized Chao1 diversity.

The V and J ends lost 4 bases and 4 bases respectively, with 20 bases between them. The CDR3 extends over 16 amino acids. Germline V CDR1 and CDR2: SGHRS, YFSETQ. The authors incorporated unique molecular identifiers into the TCR beta cDNA libraries. TCRdb reprocessed the PCR reads with MiXCR, giving one entry per CDR3 protein. Among about 150,000 distinct CDR3 sequences, 25% to 35% were seen once, and the ten largest hold approximately 1.4%. The genes are TRBV5-1 and TRBJ1-1; D might be TRBD1 (6 bases). The sample was blood. The clonotype comes from a girl aged 5 to 17 with multiple sclerosis. CDR3 bases: TGCGCCAGCAGCCTGGGGGGGCAGGGTTTCGGCACTGAAGCTTTCTTT. Translation: CASSLGGQGFGTEAFF.